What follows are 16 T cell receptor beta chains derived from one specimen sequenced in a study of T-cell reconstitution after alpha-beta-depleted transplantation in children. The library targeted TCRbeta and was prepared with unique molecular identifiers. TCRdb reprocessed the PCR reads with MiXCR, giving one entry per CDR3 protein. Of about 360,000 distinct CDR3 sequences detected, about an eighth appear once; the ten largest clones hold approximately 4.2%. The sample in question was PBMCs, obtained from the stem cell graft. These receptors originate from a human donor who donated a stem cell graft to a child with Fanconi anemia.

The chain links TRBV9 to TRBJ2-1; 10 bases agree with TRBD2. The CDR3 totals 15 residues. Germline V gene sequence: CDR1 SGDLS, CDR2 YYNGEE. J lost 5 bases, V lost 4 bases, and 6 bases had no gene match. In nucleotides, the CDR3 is TGTGCCAGCAGCTACGGACTAGCGGCAGACAATGAGCAGTTCTTC. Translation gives CASSYGLAADNEQFF.

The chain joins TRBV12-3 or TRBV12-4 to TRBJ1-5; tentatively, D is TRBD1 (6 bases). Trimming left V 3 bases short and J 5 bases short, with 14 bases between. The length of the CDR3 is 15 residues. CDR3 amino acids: CASSFTGRVDQPQHF. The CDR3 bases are TGTGCCAGCAGTTTCACAGGGAGGGTGGATCAGCCCCAGCATTTT.

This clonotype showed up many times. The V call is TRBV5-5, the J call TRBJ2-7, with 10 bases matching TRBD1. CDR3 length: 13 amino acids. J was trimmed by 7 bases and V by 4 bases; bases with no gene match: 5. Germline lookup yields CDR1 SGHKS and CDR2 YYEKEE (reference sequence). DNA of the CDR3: TGTGCCAGCAGCCCCCGGGACAGGGGTGAGCAGTACGTC. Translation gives CASSPRDRGEQYV.

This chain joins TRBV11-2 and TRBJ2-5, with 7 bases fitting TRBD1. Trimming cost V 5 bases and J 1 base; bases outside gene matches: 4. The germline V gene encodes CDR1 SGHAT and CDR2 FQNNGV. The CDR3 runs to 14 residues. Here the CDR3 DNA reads TGTGCCAGCAGCGCTAGACAGGGCCAAGAGACCCAGTACTTC. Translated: CASSARQGQETQYF.

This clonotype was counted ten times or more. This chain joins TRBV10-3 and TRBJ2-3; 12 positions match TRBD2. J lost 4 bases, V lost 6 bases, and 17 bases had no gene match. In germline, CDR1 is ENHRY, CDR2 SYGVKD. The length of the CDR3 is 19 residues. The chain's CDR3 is CAISLLAGGRTSLPDTQYF. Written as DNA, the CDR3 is TGTGCCATCAGCCTCCTAGCGGGGGGGCGGACCTCCCTCCCAGATACGCAGTATTTT.

The CDR3 nucleotides read TGTGCCAGCAGCGTAGTAGCGGGGGGGTGGGGTGAGCAGTTCTTC. Translating it yields CASSVVAGGWGEQFF. The chain carries TRBV9 and TRBJ2-1; 11 bases are shared with TRBD2. CDR3 size: 15 residues. CDR1 is SGDLS, CDR2 YYNGEE, per germline. With 0 bases clipped from V and 9 bases from J, the junction kept 5 bases outside the gene matches.

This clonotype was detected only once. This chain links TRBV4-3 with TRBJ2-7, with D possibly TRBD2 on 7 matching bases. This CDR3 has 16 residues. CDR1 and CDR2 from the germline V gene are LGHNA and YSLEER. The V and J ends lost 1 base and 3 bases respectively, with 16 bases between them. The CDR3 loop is CASSQGPSGGSYEQYF. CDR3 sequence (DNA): TGCGCCAGCAGCCAAGGGCCTTCGGGGGGCAGCTACGAGCAGTACTTC.

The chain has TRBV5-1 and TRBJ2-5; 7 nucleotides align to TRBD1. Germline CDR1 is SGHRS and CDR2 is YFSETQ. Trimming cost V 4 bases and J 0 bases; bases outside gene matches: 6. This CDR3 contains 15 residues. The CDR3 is CASSPQGGHQETQYF. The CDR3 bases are TGCGCCAGCAGCCCACAAGGGGGCCACCAAGAGACCCAGTACTTC.

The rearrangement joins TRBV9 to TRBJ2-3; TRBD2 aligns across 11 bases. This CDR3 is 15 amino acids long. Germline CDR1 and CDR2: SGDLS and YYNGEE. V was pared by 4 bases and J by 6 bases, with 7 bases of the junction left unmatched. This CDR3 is CASSFGLAGVDTQYF. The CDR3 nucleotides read TGTGCCAGCAGCTTCGGACTAGCGGGTGTGGATACGCAGTATTTT.

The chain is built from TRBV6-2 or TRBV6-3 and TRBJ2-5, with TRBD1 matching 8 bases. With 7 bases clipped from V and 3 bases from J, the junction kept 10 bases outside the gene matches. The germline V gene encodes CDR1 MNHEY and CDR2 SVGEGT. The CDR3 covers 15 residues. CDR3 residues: CASTLNPGQEETQYF. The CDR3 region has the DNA TGTGCCAGCACCCTCAACCCGGGACAGGAAGAGACCCAGTACTTC.

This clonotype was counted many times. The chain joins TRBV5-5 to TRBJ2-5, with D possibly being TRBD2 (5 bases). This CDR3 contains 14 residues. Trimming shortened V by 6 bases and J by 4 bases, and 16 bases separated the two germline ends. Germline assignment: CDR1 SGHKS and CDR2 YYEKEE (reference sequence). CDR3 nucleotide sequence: TGTGCCAGCATCCTAACGGGGTTCGGAGAGACCCAGTACTTC. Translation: CASILTGFGETQYF.

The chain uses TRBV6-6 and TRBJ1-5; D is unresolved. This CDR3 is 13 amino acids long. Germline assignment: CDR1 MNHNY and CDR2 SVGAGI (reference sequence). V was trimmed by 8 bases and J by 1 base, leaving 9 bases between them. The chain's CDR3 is CASGGLSNQPQHF. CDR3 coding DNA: TGTGCCAGCGGCGGTTTGAGCAATCAGCCCCAGCATTTT.

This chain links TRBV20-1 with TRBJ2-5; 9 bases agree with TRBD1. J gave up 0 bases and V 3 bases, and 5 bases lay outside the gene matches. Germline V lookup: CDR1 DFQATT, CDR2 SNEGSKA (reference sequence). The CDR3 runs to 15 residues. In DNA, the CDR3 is TGCAGTGCTAGGGACAGGGGCGGGAACCAAGAGACCCAGTACTTC. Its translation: CSARDRGGNQETQYF.

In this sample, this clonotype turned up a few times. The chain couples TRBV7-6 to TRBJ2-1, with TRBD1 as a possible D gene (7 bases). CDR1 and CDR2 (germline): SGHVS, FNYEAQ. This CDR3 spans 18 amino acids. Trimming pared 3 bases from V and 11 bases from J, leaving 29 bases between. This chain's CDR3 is CASSFMGSGGLRTPKQFF. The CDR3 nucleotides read TGTGCCAGCAGCTTTATGGGGTCAGGGGGGCTACGAACCCCAAAGCAGTTCTTC. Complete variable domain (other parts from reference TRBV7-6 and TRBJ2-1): GAGVSQSPRYKVTKRGQDVALRCDPISGHVSLYWYRQALGQGPEFLTYFNYEAQQDKSGLPNDRFSAERPEGSISTLTIQRTEQRDSAMYRCASSFMGSGGLRTPKQFFGPGTRLTVL.

Here the CDR3 reads CASSRPPFSEQYV. CDR3 in DNA: TGTGCCAGCAGCCGGCCCCCATTCAGCGAGCAGTACGTC. The J gene is TRBJ2-7, the V gene TRBV6-2 or TRBV6-3; D is unclear. V was clipped by 6 bases and J by 6 bases, with 15 bases between them. The CDR3 sequence is 13 residues long. Germline CDR1 reads MNHEY; CDR2 reads SVGEGT.

CDR3 loop: CASSEETGGWDEAFF. For the CDR3, the DNA is TGTGCCAGCAGTGAAGAAACAGGGGGGTGGGATGAAGCTTTCTTT. The rearrangement links TRBV12-3 or TRBV12-4 to TRBJ1-1, with TRBD1 identical over 8 bases. This CDR3 is built from 15 residues. V lost 5 bases to trimming and J lost 7 bases; unmatched junction nucleotides: 12.